Presented here are 15 T cell receptor beta chains from one specimen sequenced in a study of cytomegalovirus exposure and HLA in healthy donors. This table comes from immunoSEQ multiplex PCR, and its TCRdb copy is limited to in-frame clones, with some not included. The repertoire holds 150,000 to 200,000 clones, approximately 87% seen once, with roughly 5.7% in the top ten. The sequenced material came from PBMCs. The receptors were sampled from a woman under 40 in good health and CMV-seronegative.

The sample holds one count of this clone. V is TRBV7-9 and J is TRBJ1-2; unclear D gene. The CDR3 is 15 amino acids. V was clipped by 1 base and J by 0 bases, with 9 bases between them. Germline CDR1 and CDR2: SEHNR and FQNEAQ (reference sequence). CDR3 bases: TGTGCCAGCAGCTTAGGGACTACAGCTAACTATGGCTACACCTTC. Protein product: CASSLGTTANYGYTF.

The rearrangement uses TRBV2 and TRBJ2-7; 13 bases agree with TRBD2. Germline CDR1 reads SNHLY; CDR2 reads FYNNEI. The V and J ends lost 7 bases and 9 bases, in that order; junction bases with no gene match: 12. The CDR3 is made up of 15 amino acids. CDR3 bases: TGTGCCAGCACACAGACTAGCGGGGGGATTTTAGCGCAGTACTTC. Protein: CASTQTSGGILAQYF.

V gene TRBV4-2 combines with J gene TRBJ2-7; 7 nucleotides agree with TRBD1. CDR3 length equals 16 residues. The V gene end was trimmed by 0 bases and the J gene end by 3 bases; junction bases not matched to a gene: 8. The V gene's germline CDR1 is LGHNA and CDR2 YNFKEQ. DNA of the CDR3: TGTGCCAGCAGCCAAGAGGGACAGCCCCAAGGCTACGAGCAGTACTTC. Its protein is CASSQEGQPQGYEQYF.

The rearrangement links TRBV15 to TRBJ1-3, with a possible D match to TRBD1 (5 bases). V was shortened by 0 bases and J by 0 bases, with 6 bases between the two germline ends. The germline V gene has CDR1 LNHNV and CDR2 YYDKDF (reference sequence). CDR3 length equals 15 residues. CDR3 DNA: TGTGCCACCAGCAGAGACAGGGTCTCTGGAAACACCATATATTTT. It specifies CATSRDRVSGNTIYF.

In its sample, this clone was seen a few times. This chain connects TRBV5-6 to TRBJ1-5; D gene ambiguous. The germline V gene has CDR1 SGHDT and CDR2 YYEEEE. Trimming removed 1 base from V and 3 bases from J, with 11 bases in between. There are 15 residues in the CDR3. CDR3 region: CASSLSPSINQPQHF. In nucleotides, the CDR3 is TGTGCCAGCAGCTTGTCACCCTCCATCAATCAGCCCCAGCATTTT.

J is TRBJ2-1 and V is TRBV2, with D possibly TRBD2 on 7 matching bases. In germline, CDR1 is SNHLY, CDR2 FYNNEI. The CDR3 covers 13 residues. The ends were cut back, 7 bases at V and 5 bases at J, with 12 bases in the middle. As DNA, the CDR3 is TGTGCCAGCATCGCGGGGGCCGACAATGAGCAGTTCTTC. Its protein is CASIAGADNEQFF.

The rearrangement links TRBV28 to TRBJ2-7; 9 bases are shared with TRBD2. This CDR3 is 17 amino acids long. J lost 3 bases, V lost 4 bases, and 13 bases had no gene match. Germline-derived CDR1 and CDR2 are MDHEN and SYDVKM. CDR3: CASSSPFWAGGDYEQYF. In DNA form, the CDR3 reads TGTGCCAGCAGTTCCCCGTTCTGGGCGGGAGGGGACTACGAGCAGTACTTC.

The CDR3 DNA reads as TGTGCCATCCCGACTAGCGGGAAAGAGAGAGTCTGGACCGGGGAGCTGTTTTTT. Translating gives CAIPTSGKERVWTGELFF. The rearrangement uses TRBV2 and TRBJ2-2; 11 positions match TRBD2. The V segment lost 10 bases and the J segment 5 bases; nucleotides outside the gene matches: 18. The CDR3 has 18 amino acids. Germline V CDR1 and CDR2: SNHLY, FYNNEI.

The chain is built from TRBV5-1 and TRBJ1-1; D unresolved. The germline CDR1 and CDR2 sequences are SGHRS and YFSETQ. The CDR3 is made up of 15 amino acids. V was pared by 0 bases and J by 2 bases, with 11 bases between. DNA of the CDR3: TGCGCCAGCAGCTTGGAAGGACGGCATAACACTGAAGCTTTCTTT. Translated: CASSLEGRHNTEAFF.

The chain joins TRBV27 to TRBJ1-2; 8 bases line up with TRBD1. With V trimmed by 7 bases and J by 4 bases, 5 bases remained unmatched. Per germline, CDR1 MNHEY and CDR2 SMNVEV (reference sequence). The CDR3 is made up of 13 amino acids. The DNA for the CDR3 is TGTGCCAGCACCCCGACAGGGGCCTATGGCTACACCTTC. This encodes CASTPTGAYGYTF.

The chain combines TRBV21-1 with TRBJ2-2. TRBV21-1 has pseudogene status. The CDR3 has 17 residues. The CDR3 reads CASSKGDAVANTGELFF. The CDR3 coding sequence is TGTGCCAGCAGCAAAGGGGACGCGGTGGCGAACACCGGGGAGCTGTTTTTT.

The J gene is TRBJ1-1, the V gene TRBV6-5, with D uncertain. Trimming removed 0 bases at V and 2 bases at J, with 7 bases between. The CDR3 sequence is 14 residues long. Germline CDR1 reads MNHEY; CDR2 reads SVGAGI. This chain's CDR3 is CASSYSNPNTEAFF. The CDR3 DNA reads TGTGCCAGCAGTTACTCGAACCCCAACACTGAAGCTTTCTTT.

The gene calls are TRBV30 and TRBJ1-2, with D perhaps TRBD1 (6 bases). V lost 2 bases to trimming and J lost 2 bases, with 9 bases between them. The CDR3 length is 13 residues. Germline V gene data show CDR1 as GTSNPN and CDR2 as SVGIG (reference sequence). The DNA of the CDR3 is TGTGCCTGGAGTACAGGGACCAACTATGGCTACACCTTC. Protein: CAWSTGTNYGYTF.

This clone has only one observation. This chain joins TRBV10-3 and TRBJ1-3; D remains ambiguous. The CDR3 has 15 amino acids. Deletions cut 0 bases from V and 4 bases from J, with 10 bases between. Germline V gene sequence: CDR1 ENHRY, CDR2 SYGVKD. This CDR3 reads CAISESTREGNTIYF. CDR3 bases: TGTGCCATCAGTGAGTCGACGCGAGAGGGAAACACCATATATTTT.

The V gene is TRBV29-1, the J gene TRBJ2-7; D call uncertain. Germline V gene data show CDR1 as SQVTM and CDR2 as ANQGSEA. Trimming pared 4 bases from V and 0 bases from J, leaving 10 bases between. The CDR3 runs to 13 residues. CDR3 nucleotide sequence: TGCAGCGTTGCTGGCGGAAGCTCCTACGAGCAGTACTTC. It specifies CSVAGGSSYEQYF.